This TCR beta chain was identified during a study of CD8 T cells in Susac syndrome. With random hexamers, roughly 0.45 to 1 ug RNA was reverse transcribed. One entry per CDR3 protein results from TCRdb running MiXCR on the immunoSEQ multiplex PCR reads. The sample holds about 120,000 distinct CDR3 sequences, about nine tenths seen once. The clonotype comes from a human donor in good health. Material: CD8+ T cells from PBMCs.

The CDR3 DNA is TGTGCCAGCAAGGGACTTTCTGACAGTATTTCTGGGGCCAACGTCCTGACTTTC. This codes for CASKGLSDSISGANVLTF. The chain combines TRBV12-3 or TRBV12-4 with TRBJ2-6; D perhaps matches TRBD2 (6 bases). The CDR3 runs 18 residues. Between the trimmed V and J ends, which lost 7 bases and 1 base, there was a span of 20 bases.